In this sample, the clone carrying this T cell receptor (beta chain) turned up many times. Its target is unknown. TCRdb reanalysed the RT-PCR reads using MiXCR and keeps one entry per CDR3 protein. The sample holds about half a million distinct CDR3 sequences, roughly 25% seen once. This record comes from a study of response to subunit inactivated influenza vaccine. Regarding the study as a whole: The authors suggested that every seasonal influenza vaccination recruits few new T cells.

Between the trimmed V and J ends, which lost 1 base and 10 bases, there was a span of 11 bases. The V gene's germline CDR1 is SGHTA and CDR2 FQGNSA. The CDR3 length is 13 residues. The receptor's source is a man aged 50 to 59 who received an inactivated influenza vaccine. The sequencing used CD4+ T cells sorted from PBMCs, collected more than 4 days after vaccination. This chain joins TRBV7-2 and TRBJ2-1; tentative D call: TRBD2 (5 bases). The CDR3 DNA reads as TGTGCCAGCAGCTTAGTTAGCGCTATGGAGCAGTTCTTC. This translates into CASSLVSAMEQFF.